These T cell receptor beta chains were read from a single sample in a study of T cells in localized non-small cell lung cancer. Here immunoSEQ multiplex PCR was the method, and the copy in TCRdb shows in-frame clones only, minus some. The top ten clones hold approximately 1.5% of a sample with some 130,000 clones, 89% of them seen once. The specimen was peripheral blood, collected before any cancer treatment. All receptors derive from an older female donor with stage I lung adenocarcinoma. Both conserved end residues are part of each CDR3. Fields, in order: clone size, J gene, D gene, V gene, CDR3 protein, CDR3 DNA. D genes are given only for firm matches. Expanded clones are given a class, and other clones once, few, many or no size at all.

. TRBJ1-4 TRBD1 TRBV28 CASHSLGTASNEKLFF TGTGCCAGCCATTCCTTGGGGACAGCTTCTAATGAAAAACTGTTTTTT
. TRBJ2-7 . TRBV28 CASSLGQSYPEQYF TGTGCCAGCAGTCTGGGACAAAGCTACCCCGAGCAGTACTTC
. TRBJ2-7 . TRBV5-1 CASSLDGTSSYEQYF TGCGCCAGCAGCTTGGACGGGACGAGCTCCTACGAGCAGTACTTC
. TRBJ2-7 TRBD1 TRBV15 CATSRRTGTGFGEQYF TGTGCCACCAGCAGACGAACCGGGACAGGGTTCGGCGAGCAGTACTTC
few TRBJ2-7 TRBD2 TRBV11-3 CASSLEGGSHYEQYF TGTGCCAGCAGCTTAGAAGGCGGGAGCCACTACGAGCAGTACTTC
. TRBJ2-4 TRBD1 TRBV30 CAWSSGTGGWDGDIQYF TGTGCCTGGAGCTCCGGCACAGGGGGCTGGGATGGTGACATTCAGTACTTC
. TRBJ2-1 TRBD2 TRBV18 CASSPKTSGQYNEQFF TGTGCCAGCTCACCGAAGACTAGCGGGCAGTACAATGAGCAGTTCTTC
. TRBJ2-1 . TRBV19 CASSISVSRQKRLEQFF TGTGCCAGTAGTATAAGTGTCTCAAGACAGAAGCGACTAGAACAGTTCTTC
. TRBJ2-1 . TRBV5-1 CASSIVADPDYEQFF TGCGCCAGCAGCATAGTAGCGGACCCGGACTATGAGCAGTTCTTC
few TRBJ2-3 TRBD2 TRBV2 CATGTSGGGTQYF TGTGCCACAGGGACTAGCGGAGGCGGTACGCAGTATTTT
. TRBJ1-2 . TRBV19 CASKLALQGYYGYTF TGTGCCAGTAAGTTAGCACTACAGGGATACTATGGCTACACCTTC
. TRBJ1-1 . TRBV4-2 CASSQGGYRRNTEAFF TGTGCCAGCAGCCAGGGGGGGTACAGGAGGAACACTGAAGCTTTCTTT
. TRBJ1-1 . TRBV28 CASSLLRANTEAFF TGTGCCAGCAGTTTACTTAGGGCCAACACTGAAGCTTTCTTT
. TRBJ1-4 . TRBV29-1 CSVFTSNEKLFF TGCAGCGTTTTCACAAGTAATGAAAAACTGTTTTTT
. TRBJ1-5 . TRBV30 CAWALGPANNQPQHF TGTGCCTGGGCCCTGGGGCCGGCTAACAATCAGCCCCAGCATTTT
. TRBJ1-3 TRBD1 TRBV4-1 CASSQAPDRGGSGNTIYF TGCGCCAGCAGCCAAGCACCGGACAGGGGTGGCTCTGGAAACACCATATATTTT
once TRBJ2-5 . TRBV27 CASSLQEPEQETQYF TGTGCCAGCAGCCTCCAAGAACCCGAACAAGAGACCCAGTACTTC
. TRBJ1-3 TRBD1 TRBV28 CASSPHRGSGNTIYF TGTGCCAGCAGTCCCCACAGGGGCTCTGGAAACACCATATATTTT
. TRBJ1-2 . TRBV27 CASSLSAANYGYTF TGTGCCAGCAGTTTAAGTGCTGCTAACTATGGCTACACCTTC
. TRBJ2-7 TRBD2 TRBV7-9 CAGGKTSGDSYEQYF TGTGCCGGGGGCAAAACTAGCGGGGACTCCTACGAGCAGTACTTC
. TRBJ2-7 TRBD1 TRBV16 CASSPSGTGSYEQYF TGTGCCAGCAGCCCTTCCGGGACAGGGTCCTACGAGCAGTACTTC
once TRBJ2-7 . TRBV6-5 CASSEGPQSYEQYF TGTGCCAGCAGTGAAGGTCCCCAGTCCTACGAGCAGTACTTC
. TRBJ1-4 . TRBV2 CASSDGATNEKLFF TGTGCCAGCAGTGACGGAGCAACTAATGAAAAACTGTTTTTT
. TRBJ1-1 . TRBV19 CASSIDPGWTEAFF TGTGCCAGTAGTATAGATCCAGGATGGACTGAAGCTTTCTTT
. TRBJ2-1 TRBD2 TRBV18 CASSQGLAGDLDEQFF TGTGCCAGCTCACAGGGACTAGCGGGAGATTTGGATGAGCAGTTCTTC
. TRBJ1-5 . TRBV19 CASSPSQGVQPQHF TGTGCCAGTAGTCCCTCGCAGGGCGTTCAGCCCCAGCATTTT
once TRBJ2-2 . TRBV5-1 CASSNPSNTGELFF TGCGCCAGCAGCAATCCCTCGAACACCGGGGAGCTGTTTTTT
. TRBJ1-1 . TRBV6-6 CASSYGTEAFF TGTGCCAGCAGTTATGGAACTGAAGCTTTCTTT
. TRBJ2-7 . TRBV4-1 CASSQGTQGRVYEQYF TGCGCCAGCAGCCAAGGGACCCAGGGTCGGGTCTACGAGCAGTACTTC
. TRBJ1-3 . TRBV2 CASTSSSGNTIYF TGTGCCAGCACAAGCAGCTCTGGAAACACCATATATTTT
. TRBJ1-1 . TRBV11-3 CASSLDAGNTEAFF TGTGCCAGCAGCTTAGATGCGGGGAACACTGAAGCTTTCTTT
. TRBJ1-5 TRBD1 TRBV5-6 CASSRDRGSADQPQHF TGTGCCAGCAGCCGTGACAGGGGTTCAGCGGATCAGCCCCAGCATTTT
. TRBJ2-6 . TRBV4-1 CASSPPGAGANVLTF TGCGCCAGCAGCCCCCCGGGGGCTGGGGCCAACGTCCTGACTTTC
few TRBJ2-7 . TRBV7-8 CASSLARARREQYF TGTGCCAGCAGCTTAGCTCGGGCTAGACGCGAGCAGTACTTC
once TRBJ2-1 TRBD2 TRBV4-2 CASSLERAGVETYNEQFF TGTGCCAGCAGCCTAGAAAGAGCGGGAGTGGAGACCTACAATGAGCAGTTCTTC
. TRBJ2-3 TRBD2 TRBV29-1 CSLRAGVSTDTQYF TGCAGTCTCAGGGCGGGGGTTAGCACAGATACGCAGTATTTT
. TRBJ1-2 TRBD1 TRBV9 CASSVLGTGLYGYTF TGTGCCAGCAGCGTATTAGGGACAGGCTTATATGGCTACACCTTC
. TRBJ2-2 . TRBV27 CASSLLVKGTGELFF TGTGCCAGCAGTTTATTAGTTAAAGGGACCGGGGAGCTGTTTTTT
. TRBJ2-2 TRBD2 TRBV19 CASSSAGGKTGELFF TGTGCCAGTAGTTCAGCGGGAGGAAAAACCGGGGAGCTGTTTTTT
. TRBJ2-7 TRBD2 TRBV19 CATSEPLAGAYEQYF TGTGCCACCTCCGAGCCCCTAGCGGGAGCCTACGAGCAGTACTTC